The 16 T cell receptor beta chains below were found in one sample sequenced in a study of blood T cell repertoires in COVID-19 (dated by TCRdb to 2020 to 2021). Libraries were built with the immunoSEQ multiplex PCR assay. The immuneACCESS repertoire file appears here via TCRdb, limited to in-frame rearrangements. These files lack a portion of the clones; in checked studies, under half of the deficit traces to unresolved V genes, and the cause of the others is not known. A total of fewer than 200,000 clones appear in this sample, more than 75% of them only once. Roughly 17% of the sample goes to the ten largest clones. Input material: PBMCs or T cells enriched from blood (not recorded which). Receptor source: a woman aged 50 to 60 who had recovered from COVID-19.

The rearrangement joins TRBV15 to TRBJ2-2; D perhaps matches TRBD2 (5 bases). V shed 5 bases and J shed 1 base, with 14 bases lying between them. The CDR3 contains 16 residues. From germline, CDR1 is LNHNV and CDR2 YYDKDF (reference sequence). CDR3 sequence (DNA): TGTGCCACCAGCCCCAGTGGCGGGCGGAACACCGGGGAGCTGTTTTTT. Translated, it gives CATSPSGGRNTGELFF.

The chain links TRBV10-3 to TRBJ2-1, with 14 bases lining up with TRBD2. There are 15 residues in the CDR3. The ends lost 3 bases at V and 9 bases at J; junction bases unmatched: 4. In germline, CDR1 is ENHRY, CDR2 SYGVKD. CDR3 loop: CAISDPGLAGVEQFF. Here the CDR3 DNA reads TGTGCCATCAGTGATCCGGGACTAGCGGGAGTTGAGCAGTTCTTC.

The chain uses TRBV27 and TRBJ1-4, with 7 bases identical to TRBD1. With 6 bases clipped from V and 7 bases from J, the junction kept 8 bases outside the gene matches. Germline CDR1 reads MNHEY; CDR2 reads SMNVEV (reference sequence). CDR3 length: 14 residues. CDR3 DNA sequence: TGTGCCAGCAGAACAGGGGTCCCTGGTGAAAAACTGTTTTTT. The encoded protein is CASRTGVPGEKLFF.

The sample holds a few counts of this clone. CDR3 bases: TGTGCCAGCAGCTTGGATCTAGCGGGAAGCGCAGATACGCAGTATTTT. Protein product: CASSLDLAGSADTQYF. The chain combines TRBV5-4 with TRBJ2-3; 9 nucleotides align to TRBD2. The J segment lost 4 bases and the V segment lost 0 bases, leaving 6 bases of the junction unmatched. The CDR3 runs 16 residues. The germline CDR1 and CDR2 sequences are SGHNT and YYREEE (reference sequence).

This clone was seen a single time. The CDR3, as DNA: TGCAGTGCTGTAACAGGCAATGAGCAGTTCTTC. The encoded protein is CSAVTGNEQFF. The J gene is TRBJ2-1, the V gene TRBV20-1, with D possibly TRBD1 on 5 matching bases. In germline, CDR1 is DFQATT, CDR2 SNEGSKA (reference sequence). This CDR3 spans 11 amino acids. Trimming removed 5 bases at V and 6 bases at J, with 8 bases between.

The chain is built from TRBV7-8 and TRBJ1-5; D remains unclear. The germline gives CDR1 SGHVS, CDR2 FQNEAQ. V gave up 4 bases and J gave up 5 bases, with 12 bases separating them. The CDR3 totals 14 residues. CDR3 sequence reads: CASSSTEIYQPQHF. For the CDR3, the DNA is TGTGCCAGCAGCTCAACAGAAATCTATCAGCCCCAGCATTTT.

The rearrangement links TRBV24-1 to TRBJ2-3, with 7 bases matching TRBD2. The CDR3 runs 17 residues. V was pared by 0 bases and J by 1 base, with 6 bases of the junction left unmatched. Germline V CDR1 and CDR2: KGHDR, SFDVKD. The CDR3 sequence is CATSDLASGSGTDTQYF. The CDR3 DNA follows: TGTGCCACCAGTGATTTGGCTAGCGGAAGTGGCACAGATACGCAGTATTTT.

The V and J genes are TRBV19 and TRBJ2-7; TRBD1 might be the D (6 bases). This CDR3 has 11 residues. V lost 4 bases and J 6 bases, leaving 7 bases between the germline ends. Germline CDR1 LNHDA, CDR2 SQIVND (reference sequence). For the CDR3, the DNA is TGTGCCAGTAGTACGACAGGCGAGCAGTACTTC. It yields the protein CASSTTGEQYF.

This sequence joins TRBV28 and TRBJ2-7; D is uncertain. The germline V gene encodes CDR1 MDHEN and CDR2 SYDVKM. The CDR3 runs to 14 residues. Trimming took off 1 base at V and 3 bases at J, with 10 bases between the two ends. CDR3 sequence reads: CASSLLPRNYEQYF. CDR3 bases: TGTGCCAGCAGTTTATTGCCCAGGAACTACGAGCAGTACTTC.

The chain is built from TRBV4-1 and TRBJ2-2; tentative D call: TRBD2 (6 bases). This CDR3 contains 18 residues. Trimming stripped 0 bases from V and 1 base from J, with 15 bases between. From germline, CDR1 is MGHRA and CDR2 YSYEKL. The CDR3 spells CASSQDSRPGGNTGELFF. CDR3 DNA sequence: TGCGCCAGCAGCCAAGACTCCCGGCCCGGGGGGAACACCGGGGAGCTGTTTTTT.

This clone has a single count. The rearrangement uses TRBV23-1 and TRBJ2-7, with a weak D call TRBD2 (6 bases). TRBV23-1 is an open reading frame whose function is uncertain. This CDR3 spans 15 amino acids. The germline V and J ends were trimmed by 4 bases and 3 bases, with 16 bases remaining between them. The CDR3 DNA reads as TGCGCCAGCAGTCCCACCTCTACTAGCTTCTACGAGCAGTACTTC. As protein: CASSPTSTSFYEQYF.

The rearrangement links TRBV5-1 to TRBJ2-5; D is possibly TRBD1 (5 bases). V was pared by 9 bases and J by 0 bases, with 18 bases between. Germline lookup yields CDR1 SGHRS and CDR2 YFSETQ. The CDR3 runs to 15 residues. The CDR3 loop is CATSETATYQETQYF. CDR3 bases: TGCGCCACCTCGGAGACAGCCACATACCAAGAGACCCAGTACTTC.

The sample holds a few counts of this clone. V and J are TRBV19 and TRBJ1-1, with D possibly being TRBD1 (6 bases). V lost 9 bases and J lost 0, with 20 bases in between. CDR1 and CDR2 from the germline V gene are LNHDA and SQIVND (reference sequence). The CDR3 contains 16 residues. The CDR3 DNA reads TGTGCCAGCCGAATGGACAGTTGGAAGGTGAACACTGAAGCTTTCTTT. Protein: CASRMDSWKVNTEAFF.

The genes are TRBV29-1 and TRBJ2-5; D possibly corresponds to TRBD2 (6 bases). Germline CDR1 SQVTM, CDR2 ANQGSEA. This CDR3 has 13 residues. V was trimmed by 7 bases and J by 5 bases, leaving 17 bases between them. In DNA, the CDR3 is TGCAGCGCGGGACTGATCCCGAGCGAGACCCAGTACTTC. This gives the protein CSAGLIPSETQYF.

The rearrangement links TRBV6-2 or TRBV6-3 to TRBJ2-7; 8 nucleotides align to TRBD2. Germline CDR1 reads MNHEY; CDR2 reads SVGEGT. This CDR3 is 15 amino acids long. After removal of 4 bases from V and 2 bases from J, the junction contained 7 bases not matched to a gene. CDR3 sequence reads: CASSSSGSRAYEQYF. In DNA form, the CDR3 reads TGTGCCAGCAGTTCGAGCGGGAGTAGGGCCTACGAGCAGTACTTC.

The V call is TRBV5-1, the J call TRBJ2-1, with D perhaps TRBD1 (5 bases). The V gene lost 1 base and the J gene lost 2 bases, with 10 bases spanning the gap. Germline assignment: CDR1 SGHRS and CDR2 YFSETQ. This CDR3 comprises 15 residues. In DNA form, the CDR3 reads TGCGCCAGCAGCTTGTTGGTGACAGCCTACAATGAGCAGTTCTTC. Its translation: CASSLLVTAYNEQFF.